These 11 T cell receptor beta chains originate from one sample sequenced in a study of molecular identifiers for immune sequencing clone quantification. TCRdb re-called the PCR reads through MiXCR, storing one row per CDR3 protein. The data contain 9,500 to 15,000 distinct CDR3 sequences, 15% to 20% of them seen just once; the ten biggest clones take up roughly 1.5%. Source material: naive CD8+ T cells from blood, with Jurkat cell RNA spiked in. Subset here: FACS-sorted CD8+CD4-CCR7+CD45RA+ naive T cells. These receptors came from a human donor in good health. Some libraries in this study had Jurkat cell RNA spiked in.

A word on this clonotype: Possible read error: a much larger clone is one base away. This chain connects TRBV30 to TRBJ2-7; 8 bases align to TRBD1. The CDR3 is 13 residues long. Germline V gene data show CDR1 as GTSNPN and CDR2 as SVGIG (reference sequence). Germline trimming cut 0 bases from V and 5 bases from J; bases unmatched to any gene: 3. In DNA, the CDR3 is TGTGCCTGGAGTGTAGGGACAGGCCACGAGCAGTACTTC. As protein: CAWSVGTGHEQYF.

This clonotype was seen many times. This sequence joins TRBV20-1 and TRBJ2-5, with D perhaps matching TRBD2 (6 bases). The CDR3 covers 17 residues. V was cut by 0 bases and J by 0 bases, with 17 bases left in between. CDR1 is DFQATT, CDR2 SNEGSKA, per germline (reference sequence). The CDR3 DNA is TGCAGTGCTAGAGAGTGGAGGTCGGCGGGGAACCAAGAGACCCAGTACTTC. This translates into CSAREWRSAGNQETQYF.

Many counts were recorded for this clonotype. The CDR3 protein is CASRLTGVNQPQHF. The CDR3 DNA sequence: TGTGCCAGCAGATTAACAGGGGTCAATCAGCCCCAGCATTTT. The chain joins TRBV2 to TRBJ1-5, with TRBD1 identical over 7 bases. The CDR3 sequence is 14 residues long. V trimming: 6 bases; J trimming: 3 bases; junction bases outside the gene matches: 5. Looked up from germline, CDR1 is SNHLY and CDR2 is FYNNEI.

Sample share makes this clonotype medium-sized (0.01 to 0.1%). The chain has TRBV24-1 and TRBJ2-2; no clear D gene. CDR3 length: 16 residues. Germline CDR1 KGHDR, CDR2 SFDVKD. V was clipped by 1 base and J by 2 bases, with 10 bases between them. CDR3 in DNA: TGTGCCACCAGTGATTTCACCACCGTCAACACCGGGGAGCTGTTTTTT. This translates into CATSDFTTVNTGELFF.

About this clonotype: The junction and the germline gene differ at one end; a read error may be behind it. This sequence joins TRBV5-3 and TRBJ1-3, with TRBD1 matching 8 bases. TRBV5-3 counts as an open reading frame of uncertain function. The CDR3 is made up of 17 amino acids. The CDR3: CASSSPTGDTTGNTIYF. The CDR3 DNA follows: TGTGCCAGCAGCTCCCCGACAGGGGACACCACAGGAAACACCATATATTTT.

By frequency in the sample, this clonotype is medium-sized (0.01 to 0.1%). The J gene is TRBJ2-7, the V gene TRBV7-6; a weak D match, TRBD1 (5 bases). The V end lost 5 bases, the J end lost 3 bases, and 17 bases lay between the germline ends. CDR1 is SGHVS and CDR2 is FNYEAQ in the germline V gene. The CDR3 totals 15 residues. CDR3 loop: CASSHALGESYEQYF. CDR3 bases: TGTGCCAGCAGCCACGCGTTAGGGGAAAGCTACGAGCAGTACTTC.

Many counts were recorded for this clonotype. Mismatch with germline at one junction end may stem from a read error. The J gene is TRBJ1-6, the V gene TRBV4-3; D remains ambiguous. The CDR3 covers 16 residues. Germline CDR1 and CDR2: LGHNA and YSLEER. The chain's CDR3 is CASSQDRGSRNSPPHF. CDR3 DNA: TGCGCCAGCAGCCAAGATAGAGGCAGTCGTAATTCACCCCCCCACTTT.

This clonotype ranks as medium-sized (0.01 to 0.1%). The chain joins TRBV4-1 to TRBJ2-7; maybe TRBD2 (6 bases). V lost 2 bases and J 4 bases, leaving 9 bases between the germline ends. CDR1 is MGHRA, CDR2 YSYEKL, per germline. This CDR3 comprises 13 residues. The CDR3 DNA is TGCGCCAGCAGCCAATCGACTAGTTACGAGCAGTACTTC. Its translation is CASSQSTSYEQYF.

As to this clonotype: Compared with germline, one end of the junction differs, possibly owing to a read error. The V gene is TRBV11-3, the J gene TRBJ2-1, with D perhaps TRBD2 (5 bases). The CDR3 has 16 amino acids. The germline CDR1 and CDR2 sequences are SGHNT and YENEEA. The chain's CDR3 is CASRSRSGSMINEQFF. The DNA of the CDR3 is TGCGCCAGCCGCTCCCGAAGTGGGAGTATGATCAATGAGCAGTTCTTC.

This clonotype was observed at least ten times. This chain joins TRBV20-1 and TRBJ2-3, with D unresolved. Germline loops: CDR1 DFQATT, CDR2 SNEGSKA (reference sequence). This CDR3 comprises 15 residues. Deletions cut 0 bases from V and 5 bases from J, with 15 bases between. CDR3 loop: CSAREVASTVDTQYF. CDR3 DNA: TGCAGTGCTAGAGAGGTGGCCTCGACGGTAGATACGCAGTATTTT.

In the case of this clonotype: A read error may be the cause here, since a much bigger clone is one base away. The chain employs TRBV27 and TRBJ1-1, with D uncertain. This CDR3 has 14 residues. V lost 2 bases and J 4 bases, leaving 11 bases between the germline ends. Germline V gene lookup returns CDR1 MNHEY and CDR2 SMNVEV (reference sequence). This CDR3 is CASSLLGLSTEAFF. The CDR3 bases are TGTGCCAGCAGTTTACTGGGGTTGTCCACTGAAGCTTTCTTT.